These 11 T cell receptor beta chains came from one sample sequenced in a study of blood T cell repertoires in COVID-19. Clones were read by immunoSEQ multiplex PCR, and TCRdb kept only the in-frame ones, dropping some. The sample has over 130,000 clones, about four fifths seen once. Specimen: peripheral blood. Receptors were obtained from a man in his 70s with acute or convalescent COVID-19.

J is TRBJ2-1 and V is TRBV4-1; 16 nucleotides line up with TRBD2. The CDR3 has 20 residues. The junction had 9 bases not matched to a gene; V was cut back by 4 bases and J by 0 bases. Germline CDR1 and CDR2: MGHRA and YSYEKL. This CDR3 is CASSRGTSGRARGSYNEQFF. As DNA, the CDR3 is TGCGCCAGCAGCCGGGGGACTAGCGGGAGGGCCCGAGGCTCCTACAATGAGCAGTTCTTC.

The chain carries TRBV19 and TRBJ2-7; the match to TRBD2 covers 12 bases. There are 15 residues in the CDR3. J was trimmed by 7 bases and V by 5 bases; bases with no gene match: 9. Germline CDR1 and CDR2: LNHDA and SQIVND (reference sequence). CDR3 coding DNA: TGTGCCAGTAGTCCTCAGACTAGCGGGAGTAGGGAGCAGTACTTC. Its protein is CASSPQTSGSREQYF. The full variable domain, its missing parts supplied by reference TRBV19 and TRBJ2-7, is DGGITQSPKYLFRKEGQNVTLSCEQNLNHDAMYWYRQDPGQGLRLIYYSQIVNDFQKGDIAEGYSVSREKKESFPLTVTSAQKNPTAFYLCASSPQTSGSREQYFGPGTRLTVT.

J is TRBJ1-2 and V is TRBV19; TRBD1 matches at 8 bases. The V segment lost 0 bases and the J segment 8 bases; nucleotides outside the gene matches: 8. The CDR3 is 15 amino acids. Germline CDR1 LNHDA, CDR2 SQIVND (reference sequence). In DNA form, the CDR3 reads TGTGCCAGTAGTATAGATTTATCCAGGGGGCCCGGCTACACCTTC. It is translated as CASSIDLSRGPGYTF.

This chain's CDR3 is CASSLNRPGYQPQHF. The CDR3 DNA follows: TGTGCCAGCAGTTTAAACCGCCCAGGGTATCAGCCCCAGCATTTT. The chain links TRBV28 to TRBJ1-5, with a tentative D call TRBD1 (5 bases). The CDR3 runs to 15 residues. CDR1 and CDR2 from the germline V gene are MDHEN and SYDVKM. V was trimmed by 2 bases and J by 5 bases, leaving 13 bases between them.

This chain connects TRBV11-2 to TRBJ2-1; TRBD2 matches at 11 bases. From germline, CDR1 is SGHAT and CDR2 FQNNGV. This CDR3 region has 15 residues. J was trimmed by 4 bases and V by 7 bases; bases with no gene match: 6. The CDR3 reads CASTPGLAGYNEQFF. In DNA, the CDR3 is TGTGCCAGCACCCCCGGACTAGCGGGTTACAATGAGCAGTTCTTC.

The V call is TRBV2, the J call TRBJ2-5, with 8 bases that match TRBD1. The CDR3 covers 13 residues. CDR1 SNHLY and CDR2 FYNNEI come from the germline V gene. J gave up 4 bases and V 6 bases, and 4 bases lay outside the gene matches. In DNA form, the CDR3 reads TGTGCCAGCAGAGGACAGGGCCCAGAGACCCAGTACTTC. This gives the protein CASRGQGPETQYF.

The genes are TRBV5-1 and TRBJ2-6; D unclear. Trimming took off 6 bases at V and 1 base at J, with 11 bases between the two ends. Germline V CDR1 and CDR2: SGHRS, YFSETQ. The CDR3 contains 15 residues. The CDR3 region is CASKHGESGANVLTF. The CDR3 bases are TGCGCCAGCAAGCACGGAGAATCTGGGGCCAACGTCCTGACTTTC. Looking up the rest from reference TRBV5-1 and TRBJ2-6 gives the full variable domain: KAGVTQTPRYLIKTRGQQVTLSCSPISGHRSVSWYQQTPGQGLQFLFEYFSETQRNKGNFPGRFSGRQFSNSRSEMNVSTLELGDSALYLCASKHGESGANVLTFGAGSRLTVL.

This clone was seen once. V gene TRBV11-2 combines with J gene TRBJ2-1; 9 bases fit TRBD2. The V and J ends lost 5 bases and 9 bases, in that order; junction bases with no gene match: 14. In germline, CDR1 is SGHAT, CDR2 FQNNGV. There are 16 residues in the CDR3. The DNA for the CDR3 is TGTGCCAGCAGCGGAGGAGCGGGGGGCCTGTCCAGTGAGCAGTTCTTC. Protein: CASSGGAGGLSSEQFF.

The V gene is TRBV29-1, the J gene TRBJ1-2; no clear D. V was clipped by 6 bases and J by 4 bases, with 15 bases between them. CDR3 size: 13 residues. Germline V gene sequence: CDR1 SQVTM, CDR2 ANQGSEA. The CDR3 sequence is CSVVNGPSYGYTF. CDR3 nucleotide sequence: TGCAGCGTCGTGAATGGGCCCTCCTATGGCTACACCTTC.

V usage is TRBV3-1 (or the pseudogene TRBV3-2) and J usage is TRBJ1-4; D is uncertain. This CDR3 spans 13 amino acids. Trimming stripped 3 bases from V and 7 bases from J, with 9 bases between. Germline V gene sequence: CDR1 LGHDT, CDR2 YNNKEL (reference sequence). The CDR3 sequence: CASSHPEGEKLFF. The DNA for the CDR3 is TGTGCCAGCAGCCACCCTGAGGGTGAAAAACTGTTTTTT.

The chain combines TRBV24-1 with TRBJ2-3; 8 bases match TRBD1. Per germline, CDR1 KGHDR and CDR2 SFDVKD. Trimming removed 8 bases from V and 4 bases from J; junction bases left unmatched: 4. CDR3 length: 13 residues. DNA for the CDR3: TGTGCCACCACAGGGGGCGAGGCAGATACGCAGTATTTT. This sequence encodes CATTGGEADTQYF.